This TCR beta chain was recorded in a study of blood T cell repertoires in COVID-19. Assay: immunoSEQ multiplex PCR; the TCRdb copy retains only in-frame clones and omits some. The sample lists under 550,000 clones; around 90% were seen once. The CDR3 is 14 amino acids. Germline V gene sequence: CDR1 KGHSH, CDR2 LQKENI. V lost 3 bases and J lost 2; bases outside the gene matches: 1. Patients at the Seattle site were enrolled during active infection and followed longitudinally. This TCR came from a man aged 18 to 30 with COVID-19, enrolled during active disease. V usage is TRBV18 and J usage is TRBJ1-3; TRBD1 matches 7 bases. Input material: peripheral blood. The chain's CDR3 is CASSPTGTGNTIYF. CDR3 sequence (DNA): TGTGCCAGCTCACCGACAGGGACTGGAAACACCATATATTTT.